This record covers a single T cell receptor (beta chain). Its antigen is undetermined. CDR3 length: 16 residues. Germline assignment: CDR1 ENHRY and CDR2 SYGVKD. The V and J ends lost 3 bases and 6 bases, in that order; junction bases with no gene match: 6. This entry is derived from a study of shared clonotypes between healthy human individuals. Study-wide findings and caveats: Among non-shared clonotypes, generation probabilities were lower than among those shared by all four donors.

Splitting of each subset's genomic DNA was done evenly across several immunoSEQ plates. Each sorted subset replicate got 200 ng genomic DNA, tens of thousands of genomes. Assay: immunoSEQ multiplex PCR; the TCRdb copy retains only in-frame clones and omits some. The sample has approximately 500,000 clones; roughly 95% are singletons. This TCR was sampled from a woman aged 30 to 39 in good health. Sequencing was carried out using naive CD4+ T cells sorted from blood. The subset denotes: CD45RA+ positively selected. V gene TRBV10-3 combines with J gene TRBJ2-2; 11 nucleotides align to TRBD2. The CDR3 DNA reads as TGTGCCATCAGTGATATAGCGGGAGGGCGGTCCGGGGAGCTGTTTTTT. Translated: CAISDIAGGRSGELFF.